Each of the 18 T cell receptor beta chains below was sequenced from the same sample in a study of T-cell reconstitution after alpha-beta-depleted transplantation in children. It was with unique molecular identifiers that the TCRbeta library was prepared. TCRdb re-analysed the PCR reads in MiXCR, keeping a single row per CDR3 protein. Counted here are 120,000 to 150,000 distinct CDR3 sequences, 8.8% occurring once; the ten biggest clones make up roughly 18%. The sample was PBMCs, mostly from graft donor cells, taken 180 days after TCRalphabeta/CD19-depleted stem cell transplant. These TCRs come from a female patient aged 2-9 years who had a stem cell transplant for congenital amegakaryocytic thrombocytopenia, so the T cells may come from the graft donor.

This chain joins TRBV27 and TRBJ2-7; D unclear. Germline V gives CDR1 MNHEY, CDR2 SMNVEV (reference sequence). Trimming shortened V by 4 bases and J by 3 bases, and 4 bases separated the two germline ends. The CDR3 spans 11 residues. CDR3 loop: CASSYLYEQYF. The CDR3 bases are TGTGCCAGCAGTTACCTCTACGAGCAGTACTTC.

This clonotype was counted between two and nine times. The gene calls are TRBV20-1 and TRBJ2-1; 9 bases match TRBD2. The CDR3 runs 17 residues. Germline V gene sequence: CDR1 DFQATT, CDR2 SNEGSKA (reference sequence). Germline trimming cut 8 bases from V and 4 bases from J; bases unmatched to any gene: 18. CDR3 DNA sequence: TGCAGTACTGAGAGCGGCCTAGCGGGGTTTCTTTACAATGAGCAGTTCTTC. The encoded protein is CSTESGLAGFLYNEQFF.

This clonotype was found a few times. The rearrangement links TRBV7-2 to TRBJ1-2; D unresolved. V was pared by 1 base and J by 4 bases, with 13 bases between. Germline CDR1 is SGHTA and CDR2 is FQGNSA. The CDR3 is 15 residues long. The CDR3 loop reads CASSLVRGNVYGYTF. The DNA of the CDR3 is TGTGCCAGCAGCTTAGTAAGAGGGAACGTCTATGGCTACACCTTC.

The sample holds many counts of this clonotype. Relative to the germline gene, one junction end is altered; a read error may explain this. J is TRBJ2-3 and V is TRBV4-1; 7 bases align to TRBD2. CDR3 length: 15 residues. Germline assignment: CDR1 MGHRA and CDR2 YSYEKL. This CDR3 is CASSQVTTSIDTQYF. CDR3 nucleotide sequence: TGCGCCAGCAGCCAAGTTACGACTAGCATAGATACGCAGTATTTT.

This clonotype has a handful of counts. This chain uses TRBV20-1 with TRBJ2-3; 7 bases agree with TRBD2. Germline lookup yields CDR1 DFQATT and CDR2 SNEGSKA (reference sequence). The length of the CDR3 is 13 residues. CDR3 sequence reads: CSGRRGSTDTQYF. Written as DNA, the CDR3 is TGCAGCGGAAGGCGGGGGAGCACAGATACGCAGTATTTT.

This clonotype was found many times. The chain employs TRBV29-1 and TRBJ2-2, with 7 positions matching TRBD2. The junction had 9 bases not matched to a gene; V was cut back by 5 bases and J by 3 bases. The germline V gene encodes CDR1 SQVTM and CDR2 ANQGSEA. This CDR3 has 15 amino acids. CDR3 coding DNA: TGCAGCGTTCGGCGGCGGACTAGTGACACCGGGGAGCTGTTTTTT. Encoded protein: CSVRRRTSDTGELFF.

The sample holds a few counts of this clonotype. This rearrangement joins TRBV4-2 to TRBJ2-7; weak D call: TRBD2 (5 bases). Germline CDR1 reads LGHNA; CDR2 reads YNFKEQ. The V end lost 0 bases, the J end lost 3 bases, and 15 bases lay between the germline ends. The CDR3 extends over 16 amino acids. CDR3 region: CASSQDSRTRFYEQYF. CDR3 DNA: TGTGCCAGCAGCCAAGATAGCAGGACTCGTTTCTACGAGCAGTACTTC.

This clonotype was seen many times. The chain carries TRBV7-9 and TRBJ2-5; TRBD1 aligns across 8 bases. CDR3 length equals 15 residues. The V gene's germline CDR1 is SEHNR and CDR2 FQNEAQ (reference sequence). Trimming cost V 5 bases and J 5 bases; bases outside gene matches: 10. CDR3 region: CASSRIRGQGETQYF. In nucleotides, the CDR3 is TGTGCCAGCAGCCGCATCAGGGGGCAAGGGGAGACCCAGTACTTC.

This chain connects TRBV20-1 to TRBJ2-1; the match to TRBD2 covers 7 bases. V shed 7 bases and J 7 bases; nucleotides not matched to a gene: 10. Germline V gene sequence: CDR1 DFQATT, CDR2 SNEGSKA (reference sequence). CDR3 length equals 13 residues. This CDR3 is CSVSRELANEQFF. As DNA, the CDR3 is TGCAGTGTCTCGCGGGAGTTGGCTAATGAGCAGTTCTTC.

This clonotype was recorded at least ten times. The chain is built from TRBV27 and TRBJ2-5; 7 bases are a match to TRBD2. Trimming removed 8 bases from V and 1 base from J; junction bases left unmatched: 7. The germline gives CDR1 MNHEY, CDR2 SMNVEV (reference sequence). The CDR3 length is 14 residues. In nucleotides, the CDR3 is TGTGCCAGCCGGGGAGGGGCTGGCCAAGAGACCCAGTACTTC. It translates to CASRGGAGQETQYF.

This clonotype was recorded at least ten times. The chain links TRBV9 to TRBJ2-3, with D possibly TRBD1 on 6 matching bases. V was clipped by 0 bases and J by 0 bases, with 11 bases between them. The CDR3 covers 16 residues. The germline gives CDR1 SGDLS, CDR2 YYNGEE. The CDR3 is CASSVGAGVSTDTQYF. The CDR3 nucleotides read TGTGCCAGCAGCGTAGGGGCAGGGGTCAGCACAGATACGCAGTATTTT. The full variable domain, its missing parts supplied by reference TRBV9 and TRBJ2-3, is DSGVTQTPKHLITATGQRVTLRCSPRSGDLSVYWYQQSLDQGLQFLIQYYNGEERAKGNILERFSAQQFPDLHSELNLSSLELGDSALYFCASSVGAGVSTDTQYFGPGTRLTVL.

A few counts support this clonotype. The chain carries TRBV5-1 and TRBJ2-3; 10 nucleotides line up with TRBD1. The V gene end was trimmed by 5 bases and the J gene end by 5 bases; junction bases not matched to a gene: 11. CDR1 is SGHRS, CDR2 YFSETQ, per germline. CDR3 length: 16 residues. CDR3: CASRTTGTGVIDTQYF. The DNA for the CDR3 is TGCGCCAGCAGGACGACCGGGACAGGGGTGATAGATACGCAGTATTTT. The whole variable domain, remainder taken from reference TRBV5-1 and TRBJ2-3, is KAGVTQTPRYLIKTRGQQVTLSCSPISGHRSVSWYQQTPGQGLQFLFEYFSETQRNKGNFPGRFSGRQFSNSRSEMNVSTLELGDSALYLCASRTTGTGVIDTQYFGPGTRLTVL.

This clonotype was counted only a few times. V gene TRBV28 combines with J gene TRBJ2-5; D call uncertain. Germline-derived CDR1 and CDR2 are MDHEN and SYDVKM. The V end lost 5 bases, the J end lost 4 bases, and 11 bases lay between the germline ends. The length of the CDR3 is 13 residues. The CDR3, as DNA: TGTGCCAGCAGTCCCCTCGAGAGAGAGACCCAGTACTTC. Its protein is CASSPLERETQYF.

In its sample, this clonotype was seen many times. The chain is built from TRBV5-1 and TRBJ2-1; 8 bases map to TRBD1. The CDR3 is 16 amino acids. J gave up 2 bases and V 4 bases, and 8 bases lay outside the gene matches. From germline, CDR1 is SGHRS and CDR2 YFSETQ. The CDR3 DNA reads TGCGCCAGCAGCGCGGGACAGGCCAGCCCCTACAATGAGCAGTTCTTC. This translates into CASSAGQASPYNEQFF.

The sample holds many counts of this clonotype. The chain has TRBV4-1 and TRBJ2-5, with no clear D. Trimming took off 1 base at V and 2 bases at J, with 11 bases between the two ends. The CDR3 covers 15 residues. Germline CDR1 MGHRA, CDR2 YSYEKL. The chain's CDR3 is CASSQAGARQETQYF. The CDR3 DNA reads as TGCGCCAGCAGCCAAGCCGGAGCCCGGCAAGAGACCCAGTACTTC.

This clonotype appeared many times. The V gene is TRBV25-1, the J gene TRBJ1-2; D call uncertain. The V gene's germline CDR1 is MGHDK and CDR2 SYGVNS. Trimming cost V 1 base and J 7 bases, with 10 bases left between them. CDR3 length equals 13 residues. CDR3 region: CASSESSRSGYTF. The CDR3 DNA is TGTGCCAGCAGTGAATCCTCTCGGTCTGGCTACACCTTC.

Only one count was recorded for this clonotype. DNA of the CDR3: TGTGCCAGTAGTATGGGACAGGGTGGGACTGAAGCTTTCTTT. This encodes CASSMGQGGTEAFF. V usage is TRBV19 and J usage is TRBJ1-1; 9 bases map to TRBD1. Unmatched junction bases numbered 4, after V lost 3 bases and J lost 5 bases. The CDR3 has 14 residues. CDR1 LNHDA and CDR2 SQIVND come from the germline V gene (reference sequence). The variable domain in full, with the rest retrieved from reference TRBV19 and TRBJ1-1, is DGGITQSPKYLFRKEGQNVTLSCEQNLNHDAMYWYRQDPGQGLRLIYYSQIVNDFQKGDIAEGYSVSREKKESFPLTVTSAQKNPTAFYLCASSMGQGGTEAFFGQGTRLTVV.

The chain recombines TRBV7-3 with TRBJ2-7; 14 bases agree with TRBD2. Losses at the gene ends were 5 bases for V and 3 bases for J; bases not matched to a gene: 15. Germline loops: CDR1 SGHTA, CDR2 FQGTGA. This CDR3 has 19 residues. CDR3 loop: CASSGRRGQGTSGSYEQYF. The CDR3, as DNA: TGTGCCAGCAGCGGGCGGAGGGGACAGGGGACTAGCGGGAGCTACGAGCAGTACTTC.